Described below is a single T cell receptor beta chain sequence and its context. Germline-derived CDR1 and CDR2 are MNHEY and SVGAGI. Deletions cut 0 bases from V and 1 base from J, with 6 bases between. The CDR3 covers 14 residues. These data are taken from a study of OX40 agonist ivuxolimab in advanced cancers. Only in-frame clones appear in the TCRdb table, and some are missing; sequencing was by immunoSEQ multiplex PCR. This sample has tens of thousands of clones, with 85% to 90% found just once. The input for sequencing was CD4+ or CD8+ T cells sorted from blood, taken in a trial of the OX40 agonist ivuxolimab. This sequence joins TRBV6-5 and TRBJ2-5; D is uncertain. The sequence derives from an adult with an advanced solid tumor such as melanoma, head and neck, liver or kidney cancer. This CDR3 is CASSYSAAQETQYF. CDR3 in DNA: TGTGCCAGCAGTTACTCGGCAGCCCAAGAGACCCAGTACTTC.